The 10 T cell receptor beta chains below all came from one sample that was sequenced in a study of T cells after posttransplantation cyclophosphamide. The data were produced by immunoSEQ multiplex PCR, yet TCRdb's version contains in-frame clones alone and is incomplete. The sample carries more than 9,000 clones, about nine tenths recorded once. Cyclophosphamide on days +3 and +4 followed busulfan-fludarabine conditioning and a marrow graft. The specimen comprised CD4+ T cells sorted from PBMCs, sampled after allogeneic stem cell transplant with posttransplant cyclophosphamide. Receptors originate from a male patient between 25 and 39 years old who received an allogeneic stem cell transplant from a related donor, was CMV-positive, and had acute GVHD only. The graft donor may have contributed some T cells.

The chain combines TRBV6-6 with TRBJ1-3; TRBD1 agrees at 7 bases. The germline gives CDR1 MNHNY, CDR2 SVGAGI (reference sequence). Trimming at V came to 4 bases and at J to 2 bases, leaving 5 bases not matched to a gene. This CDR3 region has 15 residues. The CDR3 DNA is TGTGCCAGCAGTTCGGACAGGTTGACTGGAAACACCATATATTTT. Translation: CASSSDRLTGNTIYF.

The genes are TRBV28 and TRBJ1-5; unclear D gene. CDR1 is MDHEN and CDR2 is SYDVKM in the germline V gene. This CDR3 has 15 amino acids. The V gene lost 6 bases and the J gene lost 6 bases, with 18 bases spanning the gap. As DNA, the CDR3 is TGTGCCAGCAGCGCGGGATGGGTCGTAGTTCAGCCCCAGCATTTT. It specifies CASSAGWVVVQPQHF. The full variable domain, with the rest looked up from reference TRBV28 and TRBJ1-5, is DVKVTQSSRYLVKRTGEKVFLECVQDMDHENMFWYRQDPGLGLRLIYFSYDVKMKEKGDIPEGYSVSREKKERFSLILESASTNQTSMYLCASSAGWVVVQPQHFGDGTRLSIL.

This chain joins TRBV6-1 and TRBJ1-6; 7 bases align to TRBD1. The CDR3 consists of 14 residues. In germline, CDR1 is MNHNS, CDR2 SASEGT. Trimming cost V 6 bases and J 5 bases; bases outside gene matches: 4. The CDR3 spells CASRSTGNNSPLHF. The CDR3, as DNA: TGTGCCAGCAGGTCGACAGGGAATAATTCACCCCTCCACTTT.

The CDR3 here is CASSFAGKDYGYTF. The CDR3 nucleotides are TGTGCCAGCAGTTTCGCGGGGAAAGACTATGGCTACACCTTC. The chain carries TRBV27 and TRBJ1-2; D gene uncertain. Looked up from germline, CDR1 is MNHEY and CDR2 is SMNVEV (reference sequence). Deletions cut 3 bases from V and 3 bases from J, with 11 bases between. The CDR3 extends over 14 amino acids.

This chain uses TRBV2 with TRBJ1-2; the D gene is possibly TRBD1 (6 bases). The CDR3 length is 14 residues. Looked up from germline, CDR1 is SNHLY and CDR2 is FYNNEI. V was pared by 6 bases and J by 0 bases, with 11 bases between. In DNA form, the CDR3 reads TGTGCCAGCAGGATGACAGGCACTAACTATGGCTACACCTTC. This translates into CASRMTGTNYGYTF.

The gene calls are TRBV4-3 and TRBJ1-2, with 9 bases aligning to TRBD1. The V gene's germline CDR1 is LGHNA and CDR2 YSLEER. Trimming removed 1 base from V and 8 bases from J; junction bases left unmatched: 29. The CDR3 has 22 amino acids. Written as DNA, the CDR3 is TGCGCCAGCAGCCAAGCCTCCGGCGGGACAGGGTTAAGGGGGAAGGCATTGTGGGGCTACACCTTC. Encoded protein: CASSQASGGTGLRGKALWGYTF.

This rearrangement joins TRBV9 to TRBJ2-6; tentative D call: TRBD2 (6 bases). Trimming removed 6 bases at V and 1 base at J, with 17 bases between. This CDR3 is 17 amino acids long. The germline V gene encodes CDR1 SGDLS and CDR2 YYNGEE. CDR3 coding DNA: TGTGCCAGCACCCGACAAGCTGGGGGGTCTGGGGCCAACGTCCTGACTTTC. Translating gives CASTRQAGGSGANVLTF.

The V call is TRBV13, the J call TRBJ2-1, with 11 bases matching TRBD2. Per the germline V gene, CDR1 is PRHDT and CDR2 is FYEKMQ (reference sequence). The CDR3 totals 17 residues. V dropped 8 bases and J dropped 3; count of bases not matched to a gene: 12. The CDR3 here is CASLFKGLAGGYNEQFF. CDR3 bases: TGTGCCAGCCTCTTCAAGGGGCTAGCGGGGGGCTACAATGAGCAGTTCTTC.

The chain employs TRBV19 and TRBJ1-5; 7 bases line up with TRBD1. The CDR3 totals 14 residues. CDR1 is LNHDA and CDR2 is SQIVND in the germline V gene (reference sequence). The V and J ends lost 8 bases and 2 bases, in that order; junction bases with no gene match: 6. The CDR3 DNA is TGTGCCAGTTCCCAAACAGGGGGCAATCAGCCCCAGCATTTT. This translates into CASSQTGGNQPQHF.

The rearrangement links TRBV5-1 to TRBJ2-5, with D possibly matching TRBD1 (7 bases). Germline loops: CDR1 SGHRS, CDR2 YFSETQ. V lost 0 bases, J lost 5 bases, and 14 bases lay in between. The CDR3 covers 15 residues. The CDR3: CASSLDRGGRETQYF. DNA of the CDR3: TGCGCCAGCAGCTTGGACAGGGGAGGCCGGGAGACCCAGTACTTC.